Listed below are T cell receptor beta chains from one sample, sequenced in a study of cytomegalovirus exposure and HLA in healthy donors. Produced via immunoSEQ multiplex PCR; TCRdb's table is partial and in-frame only. The data hold some 110,000 clones, with approximately 70% observed a single time. Sequences were obtained from PBMCs. The receptors derive from a man aged 25-45 years in good health and CMV-seropositive. Each CDR3 is given with its conserved first and last residue. The D gene is left open where the match is weak. Size is stated for part of the rows, as once, few or many counts, or as a class when the clone is expanded.

CDR3 length: 16; V gene: TRBV27; clone size: few; D gene: TRBD1; J gene: TRBJ2-1; CDR3 protein: CASSLRTGLPYNEQFF; CDR3 DNA: TGTGCCAGCAGTTTACGGACAGGGCTGCCATACAATGAGCAGTTCTTC
CDR3 length: 15; V gene: TRBV19; clone size: .; D gene: .; J gene: TRBJ2-1; CDR3 protein: CASSPRTSSYNEQFF; CDR3 DNA: TGTGCCAGTAGTCCTCGTACGAGCTCCTACAATGAGCAGTTCTTC
CDR3 length: 12; V gene: TRBV7-2; clone size: .; D gene: .; J gene: TRBJ1-1; CDR3 protein: CASSEWYTEAFF; CDR3 DNA: TGTGCCAGCAGCGAGTGGTACACTGAAGCTTTCTTT
CDR3 length: 13; V gene: TRBV6-5; clone size: .; D gene: .; J gene: TRBJ1-1; CDR3 protein: CASRKGGATEAFF; CDR3 DNA: TGTGCCAGCCGGAAAGGGGGTGCAACTGAAGCTTTCTTT
CDR3 length: 16; V gene: TRBV7-9; clone size: .; D gene: TRBD1; J gene: TRBJ2-1; CDR3 protein: CASSSTGTGNYNEQFF; CDR3 DNA: TGTGCCAGCAGTTCCACCGGGACAGGGAACTACAATGAGCAGTTCTTC
CDR3 length: 13; V gene: TRBV29-1; clone size: .; D gene: TRBD1; J gene: TRBJ2-1; CDR3 protein: CSAGDRGYNEQFF; CDR3 DNA: TGCAGCGCCGGGGACAGGGGGTACAATGAGCAGTTCTTC
CDR3 length: 16; V gene: TRBV7-9; clone size: .; D gene: TRBD2; J gene: TRBJ2-1; CDR3 protein: CASSPTSGYSYNEQFF; CDR3 DNA: TGTGCCAGCAGCCCGACTAGCGGTTACTCCTACAATGAGCAGTTCTTC
CDR3 length: 14; V gene: TRBV27; clone size: .; D gene: .; J gene: TRBJ1-1; CDR3 protein: CASSFLQGNTEAFF; CDR3 DNA: TGTGCCAGCAGTTTCTTACAGGGGAACACTGAAGCTTTCTTT
CDR3 length: 15; V gene: TRBV25-1; clone size: .; D gene: .; J gene: TRBJ2-3; CDR3 protein: CASSGTKNITDTQYF; CDR3 DNA: TGTGCCAGCAGTGGCACTAAAAACATCACAGATACGCAGTATTTT
CDR3 length: 16; V gene: TRBV11-3; clone size: .; D gene: .; J gene: TRBJ2-6; CDR3 protein: CASSSVWGRGANVLTF; CDR3 DNA: TGTGCCAGCAGTTCGGTGTGGGGGCGTGGGGCCAACGTCCTGACTTTC
CDR3 length: 15; V gene: TRBV9; clone size: .; D gene: TRBD1; J gene: TRBJ2-7; CDR3 protein: CASSHYGTDQYEQYF; CDR3 DNA: TGTGCCAGCAGCCATTACGGGACAGATCAATACGAGCAGTACTTC
CDR3 length: 16; V gene: TRBV9; clone size: .; D gene: TRBD2; J gene: TRBJ2-1; CDR3 protein: CASSVTSGHDYNEQFF; CDR3 DNA: TGTGCCAGCAGCGTTACTAGCGGGCATGACTACAATGAGCAGTTCTTC
CDR3 length: 15; V gene: TRBV5-1; clone size: .; D gene: TRBD2; J gene: TRBJ2-3; CDR3 protein: CASSLEAGGTDTQYF; CDR3 DNA: TGCGCCAGCAGCTTGGAGGCGGGAGGCACAGATACGCAGTATTTT
CDR3 length: 18; V gene: TRBV6-1; clone size: few; D gene: TRBD2; J gene: TRBJ2-3; CDR3 protein: CASSVSGLAGGRTDTQYF; CDR3 DNA: TGTGCCAGCAGTGTAAGCGGACTAGCGGGGGGGCGGACAGATACGCAGTATTTT
CDR3 length: 16; V gene: TRBV28; clone size: few; D gene: TRBD1; J gene: TRBJ1-5; CDR3 protein: CASSLGQGAHGQPQHF; CDR3 DNA: TGTGCCAGCAGTTTAGGACAGGGGGCGCATGGTCAGCCCCAGCATTTT
CDR3 length: 14; V gene: TRBV7-9; clone size: few; D gene: TRBD1; J gene: TRBJ1-5; CDR3 protein: CASSRTGGNQPQHF; CDR3 DNA: TGTGCCAGCAGCCGGACAGGGGGTAATCAGCCCCAGCATTTT
CDR3 length: 16; V gene: TRBV4-1; clone size: few; D gene: .; J gene: TRBJ1-2; CDR3 protein: CASSQNAATESYGYTF; CDR3 DNA: TGCGCCAGCAGCCAAAACGCGGCCACCGAATCCTATGGCTACACCTTC
CDR3 length: 17; V gene: TRBV28; clone size: .; D gene: TRBD2; J gene: TRBJ2-5; CDR3 protein: CASSLGTSGSLLETQYF; CDR3 DNA: TGTGCCAGCAGTCTCGGGACTAGCGGGAGTCTTTTGGAGACCCAGTACTTC
CDR3 length: 14; V gene: TRBV27; clone size: .; D gene: .; J gene: TRBJ1-4; CDR3 protein: CASSPLTGTGKLFF; CDR3 DNA: TGTGCCAGCAGTCCCTTAACAGGGACGGGAAAACTGTTTTTT
CDR3 length: 17; V gene: TRBV5-4; clone size: .; D gene: TRBD1; J gene: TRBJ2-2; CDR3 protein: CASSPNPGTANTGELFF; CDR3 DNA: TGTGCCAGCAGCCCGAACCCGGGGACAGCGAACACCGGGGAGCTGTTTTTT
CDR3 length: 13; V gene: TRBV5-6; clone size: .; D gene: TRBD2; J gene: TRBJ2-7; CDR3 protein: CASSGEGRNEQYF; CDR3 DNA: TGTGCCAGCAGCGGGGAGGGGAGGAACGAGCAGTACTTC
CDR3 length: 17; V gene: TRBV6-1; clone size: .; D gene: .; J gene: TRBJ1-1; CDR3 protein: CASSARIMSRRNTEAFF; CDR3 DNA: TGTGCCAGCAGTGCGCGGATCATGTCGAGAAGAAACACTGAAGCTTTCTTT
CDR3 length: 15; V gene: TRBV30; clone size: few; D gene: .; J gene: TRBJ2-4; CDR3 protein: CAWEGPPGAKNIQYF; CDR3 DNA: TGTGCCTGGGAGGGCCCCCCGGGGGCCAAAAACATTCAGTACTTC
CDR3 length: 12; V gene: TRBV13; clone size: .; D gene: .; J gene: TRBJ2-1; CDR3 protein: CASSLRGHEQFF; CDR3 DNA: TGTGCCAGCAGCTTACGAGGTCATGAGCAGTTCTTC
CDR3 length: 13; V gene: TRBV7-3; clone size: .; D gene: .; J gene: TRBJ2-1; CDR3 protein: CASSLSPNNEQFF; CDR3 DNA: TGTGCCAGCAGCTTATCTCCTAACAATGAGCAGTTCTTC
CDR3 length: 15; V gene: TRBV28; clone size: .; D gene: .; J gene: TRBJ1-4; CDR3 protein: CASSLFTQGFEKLFF; CDR3 DNA: TGTGCCAGCAGTTTATTCACCCAGGGATTTGAAAAACTGTTTTTT
CDR3 length: 12; V gene: TRBV25-1; clone size: .; D gene: .; J gene: TRBJ1-1; CDR3 protein: CASRQVNTEAFF; CDR3 DNA: TGTGCCAGCCGACAGGTGAACACTGAAGCTTTCTTT
CDR3 length: 14; V gene: TRBV4-1; clone size: few; D gene: TRBD1; J gene: TRBJ2-7; CDR3 protein: CASSYDRGKYEQYF; CDR3 DNA: TGCGCCAGCAGCTATGACAGGGGAAAGTACGAGCAGTACTTC
CDR3 length: 15; V gene: TRBV10-3; clone size: once; D gene: TRBD1; J gene: TRBJ1-2; CDR3 protein: CAISQQGNRAYGYTF; CDR3 DNA: TGTGCCATCAGTCAACAGGGGAATCGTGCCTATGGCTACACCTTC
CDR3 length: 15; V gene: TRBV5-4; clone size: once; D gene: TRBD1; J gene: TRBJ2-1; CDR3 protein: CASSTDRGSYNEQFF; CDR3 DNA: TGTGCCAGCAGCACCGACAGGGGGTCCTACAATGAGCAGTTCTTC
CDR3 length: 14; V gene: TRBV6-5; clone size: .; D gene: .; J gene: TRBJ1-2; CDR3 protein: CASSSPGAEDGYTF; CDR3 DNA: TGTGCCAGCAGTTCTCCAGGGGCTGAAGATGGCTACACCTTC
CDR3 length: 12; V gene: TRBV30; clone size: .; D gene: .; J gene: TRBJ1-1; CDR3 protein: CAWSVLWATAFF; CDR3 DNA: TGTGCCTGGAGTGTACTGTGGGCGACAGCTTTCTTT
CDR3 length: 14; V gene: TRBV6-5; clone size: .; D gene: TRBD1; J gene: TRBJ1-2; CDR3 protein: CASRTTGDYRGYTF; CDR3 DNA: TGTGCCAGCAGAACGACAGGGGATTATCGTGGCTACACCTTC
CDR3 length: 15; V gene: TRBV6-5; clone size: .; D gene: .; J gene: TRBJ1-2; CDR3 protein: CATLGGRGPNYSYTF; CDR3 DNA: TGTGCCACGCTAGGGGGTAGGGGACCTAACTATAGCTACACCTTC
CDR3 length: 10; V gene: TRBV7-9; clone size: once; D gene: .; J gene: TRBJ1-1; CDR3 protein: CSSSVREAFF; CDR3 DNA: TGTTCCAGCAGCGTCAGAGAAGCTTTCTTT
CDR3 length: 16; V gene: TRBV4-3; clone size: .; D gene: .; J gene: TRBJ2-3; CDR3 protein: CASSPGAGSSTDTQYF; CDR3 DNA: TGCGCCAGCAGCCCTGGCGCGGGCTCTAGCACAGATACGCAGTATTTT
CDR3 length: 13; V gene: TRBV27; clone size: .; D gene: .; J gene: TRBJ1-2; CDR3 protein: CASSLTRSYGYTF; CDR3 DNA: TGTGCCAGCAGTTTAACCCGGTCCTATGGCTACACCTTC
CDR3 length: 18; V gene: TRBV9; clone size: few; D gene: TRBD2; J gene: TRBJ2-3; CDR3 protein: CASSGRLAGDHSTDTQYF; CDR3 DNA: TGTGCCAGCAGCGGTCGACTAGCGGGGGATCATAGCACAGATACGCAGTATTTT
CDR3 length: 15; V gene: TRBV9; clone size: .; D gene: .; J gene: TRBJ1-6; CDR3 protein: CASSVGGSPGSPLHF; CDR3 DNA: TGTGCCAGCAGCGTAGGGGGTAGCCCGGGGTCACCCCTCCACTTT
CDR3 length: 21; V gene: TRBV15; clone size: few; D gene: TRBD2; J gene: TRBJ2-3; CDR3 protein: CATSRVGASGIGSWGTDTQYF; CDR3 DNA: TGTGCCACCAGCAGAGTCGGGGCTAGCGGGATAGGGAGCTGGGGCACAGATACGCAGTATTTT
CDR3 length: 15; V gene: TRBV6-5; clone size: .; D gene: .; J gene: TRBJ1-1; CDR3 protein: CASSYSGGKGTEAFF; CDR3 DNA: TGTGCCAGCAGTTACTCTGGAGGGAAAGGCACTGAAGCTTTCTTT
CDR3 length: 15; V gene: TRBV6-5; clone size: .; D gene: TRBD2; J gene: TRBJ2-1; CDR3 protein: CASSYLTSGRGEQFF; CDR3 DNA: TGTGCCAGCAGTTACCTGACTAGCGGGAGAGGGGAGCAGTTCTTC